This record concerns one T cell receptor (beta chain) sequence. The antigen remains unidentified. Primed by a sample-barcoded 5' primer and a J-beta primer mix, a second PCR proceeded for about 6 to 12 cycles. TCRdb fed the 5' RACE reads into MiXCR, producing one record per CDR3 protein. The sample consists of fewer than 900,000 distinct CDR3 sequences, about 40% of them appearing once. This entry belongs to a study of blood T cells in healthy people across ages. Trimming shortened V by 6 bases and J by 6 bases, and 12 bases separated the two germline ends. The CDR3 consists of 12 residues. Germline CDR1 is LGHNA and CDR2 is YNFKEQ. Whole-study results and caveats: Strong correlation was found linking TCR beta diversity to naive T cell percentage.

The clonotype comes from a woman in her sixties in good health. The sequenced sample consisted of blood. V is TRBV4-2 and J is TRBJ2-7, with unresolved D. The CDR3: CASSPLTGEQYF. CDR3 sequence (DNA): TGTGCCAGCAGTCCCCTGACCGGCGAGCAGTACTTC.